This T cell receptor beta chain was sequenced for a study of beta chain features in type 1 diabetes. Study-level information: Across all samples, over 85 million sorted cells were examined.

The isolated RNA, all of it, was reverse transcribed, so expressed TCRB transcripts were what got sequenced. The read count averaged about 3.3 million across naive, central memory and regulatory T cell samples. The protocol was immunoSEQ multiplex PCR, while the TCRdb copy is restricted to in-frame clones and leaves out a portion. The table includes 600,000 to 700,000 clones, over 10% detected once. General study points: Researchers report that Type 1 diabetes patients had moderately but significantly shorter TCRB CDR3s across all four CD4+ subsets. The naive, central memory and Treg TCRB repertoires showed an apparent similarity that was greater among patients than among healthy donors. Type 1 diabetes patients had fewer VDJ junction insertions and more deletions.

The length of the CDR3 is 15 residues. The J segment lost 5 bases and the V segment lost 0 bases, leaving 6 bases of the junction unmatched. CDR1 and CDR2 from the germline V gene are SGHNT and YENEEA. As for this clone: Antigen specificity is unknown.

The V gene is TRBV11-3, the J gene TRBJ2-5, with 7 bases that match TRBD2. Sequenced: naive CD4+ T cells from blood. The TCR was taken from a man younger than 40 with type 1 diabetes. The CDR3 is CASSLEGEGTETQYF. CDR3 coding DNA: TGTGCCAGCAGCTTAGAAGGGGAGGGGACGGAGACCCAGTACTTC.